A single sample gave rise to the 18 T cell receptor beta chains below, sequenced in a study of T cell responses to AZD1222 COVID-19 vaccine. Assay: immunoSEQ multiplex PCR; the TCRdb copy retains only in-frame clones and omits some. The repertoire consists of some 130,000 clones, with approximately 91% occurring once and the leading ten covering more than 1%. Specimen: peripheral blood, collected 28 days after the second AZD1222 dose. The receptors shown here come from an adult who received the AZD1222 COVID-19 vaccine.

The chain carries TRBV7-9 and TRBJ2-3; D unresolved. Trimming stripped 1 base from V and 2 bases from J, with 10 bases between. The CDR3 runs to 15 residues. Germline V gene data show CDR1 as SEHNR and CDR2 as FQNEAQ (reference sequence). CDR3 coding DNA: TGTGCCAGCAGCTTAGGGCAGGCCGACACAGATACGCAGTATTTT. This codes for CASSLGQADTDTQYF.

The CDR3 here is CASSEGRKVEKLFF. Here the CDR3 DNA reads TGTGCCAGCAGTGAAGGACGTAAAGTAGAAAAACTGTTTTTT. The rearrangement links TRBV6-1 to TRBJ1-4; D unresolved. V was clipped by 1 base and J by 8 bases, with 11 bases between them. Germline values: CDR1 MNHNS, CDR2 SASEGT. This CDR3 is built from 14 residues.

The chain recombines TRBV9 with TRBJ1-2; TRBD1 matches 9 bases. Germline CDR1 is SGDLS and CDR2 is YYNGEE. This CDR3 is 14 amino acids long. V lost 0 bases and J lost 4; bases outside the gene matches: 1. The CDR3 region has the DNA TGTGCCAGCAGCGTAGGACAGGGGGTCTATGGCTACACCTTC. This gives the protein CASSVGQGVYGYTF.

The CDR3 DNA follows: TGTGCCAGCACCCTGCTATTCACCGGGGAGCTGTTTTTT. The encoded protein is CASTLLFTGELFF. This chain joins TRBV12-3 or TRBV12-4 and TRBJ2-2, with D uncertain. V was shortened by 7 bases and J by 4 bases, with 10 bases between the two germline ends. The CDR3 runs 13 residues.

The V gene is TRBV11-2, the J gene TRBJ2-5; 7 bases map to TRBD1. The CDR3 length is 15 residues. CDR1 and CDR2 from the germline V gene are SGHAT and FQNNGV. J gave up 1 base and V 5 bases, and 7 bases lay outside the gene matches. The CDR3 is CASSNPGQLQETQYF. Here the CDR3 DNA reads TGTGCCAGCAGCAACCCGGGACAGCTCCAAGAGACCCAGTACTTC. Filled out from reference TRBV11-2 and TRBJ2-5, the complete variable domain reads EAGVAQSPRYKIIEKRQSVAFWCNPISGHATLYWYQQILGQGPKLLIQFQNNGVVDDSQLPKDRFSAERLKGVDSTLKIQPAKLEDSAVYLCASSNPGQLQETQYFGPGTRLLVL.

V is TRBV9 and J is TRBJ1-2; 9 bases line up with TRBD1. V was pared by 3 bases and J by 7 bases, with 7 bases of the junction left unmatched. This CDR3 is built from 14 residues. Per the germline V gene, CDR1 is SGDLS and CDR2 is YYNGEE. CDR3 coding DNA: TGTGCCAGCAGCGGGCCGGGACAGGGTTTTGGCTACACCTTC. Its translation is CASSGPGQGFGYTF.

The genes are TRBV30 and TRBJ1-4, with 8 bases matching TRBD1. V gave up 2 bases and J gave up 8 bases; unmatched junction bases: 7. There are 14 residues in the CDR3. The V gene's germline CDR1 is GTSNPN and CDR2 SVGIG (reference sequence). Written as DNA, the CDR3 is TGTGCCTGGAGTCCCCAGGGGGCGGGCGAAAAACTGTTTTTT. Residues: CAWSPQGAGEKLFF.

CDR3 in amino acids: CSVSRDRATEAFF. DNA for the CDR3: TGCAGCGTCAGCCGGGACAGGGCCACTGAAGCTTTCTTT. The chain carries TRBV29-1 and TRBJ1-1; 9 nucleotides line up with TRBD1. The V and J ends lost 6 bases and 4 bases, in that order; junction bases with no gene match: 6. The CDR3 has 13 amino acids. CDR1 and CDR2 from the germline V gene are SQVTM and ANQGSEA.

The V gene is TRBV11-2, the J gene TRBJ1-2; TRBD1 agrees at 7 bases. From germline, CDR1 is SGHAT and CDR2 FQNNGV. The J segment lost 10 bases and the V segment lost 5 bases, leaving 7 bases of the junction unmatched. The CDR3 consists of 12 residues. CDR3 residues: CASSQGQEPYTF. CDR3 coding DNA: TGTGCCAGCAGCCAAGGACAGGAACCCTACACCTTC.

V usage is TRBV6-5 and J usage is TRBJ1-2; possibly TRBD1 for D (6 bases). Per the germline V gene, CDR1 is MNHEY and CDR2 is SVGAGI. The germline V and J ends were trimmed by 5 bases and 11 bases, with 24 bases remaining between them. The length of the CDR3 is 15 residues. The CDR3 nucleotides read TGTGCCAGCAGTCCCCAGGGGTTTCAGGGCTCGATTTACACCTTC. Protein: CASSPQGFQGSIYTF.

This chain joins TRBV5-1 and TRBJ1-2; 8 nucleotides agree with TRBD1. Germline lookup yields CDR1 SGHRS and CDR2 YFSETQ. V trimming: 4 bases; J trimming: 8 bases; junction bases outside the gene matches: 22. The CDR3 is 18 residues long. CDR3 in DNA: TGCGCCAGCAGCCGAGTCCCCGGACAGGGTGGTGAAGGCCGAGGCTACACCTTC. It translates to CASSRVPGQGGEGRGYTF.

The chain employs TRBV5-1 and TRBJ2-3; 8 bases are a match to TRBD2. The CDR3 loop spans 16 amino acids. V lost 1 base, J lost 4 bases, and 8 bases stayed unmatched. Germline lookup yields CDR1 SGHRS and CDR2 YFSETQ. This CDR3 reads CASSLILAGGADTQYF. The CDR3, as DNA: TGCGCCAGCAGCTTGATTCTAGCGGGTGGGGCAGATACGCAGTATTTT.

This clone was counted once. The chain links TRBV7-9 to TRBJ1-1; D perhaps matches TRBD1 (5 bases). V was shortened by 3 bases and J by 0 bases, with 14 bases between the two germline ends. This CDR3 has 16 residues. Looked up from germline, CDR1 is SEHNR and CDR2 is FQNEAQ (reference sequence). The CDR3 spells CASSLAGAPMNTEAFF. The DNA of the CDR3 is TGTGCCAGCAGCTTGGCTGGGGCGCCGATGAACACTGAAGCTTTCTTT.

The chain has TRBV30 and TRBJ1-5; D may be TRBD1 (6 bases). V was trimmed by 6 bases and J by 2 bases, leaving 14 bases between them. The CDR3 is 14 residues long. Germline V gives CDR1 GTSNPN, CDR2 SVGIG (reference sequence). CDR3 nucleotide sequence: TGTGCCTGCACAGGCGGGACACGCAATCAGCCCCAGCATTTT. This translates into CACTGGTRNQPQHF.

The chain carries TRBV11-2 and TRBJ2-1, with 9 positions matching TRBD2. The CDR3 runs to 15 residues. The V gene end was trimmed by 0 bases and the J gene end by 9 bases; junction bases not matched to a gene: 6. Germline loops: CDR1 SGHAT, CDR2 FQNNGV. The CDR3: CASSLEPSGMGEQFF. The CDR3 DNA follows: TGTGCCAGCAGCTTAGAGCCTAGCGGGATGGGTGAGCAGTTCTTC. Supplemented by reference TRBV11-2 and TRBJ2-1, the full variable domain reads EAGVAQSPRYKIIEKRQSVAFWCNPISGHATLYWYQQILGQGPKLLIQFQNNGVVDDSQLPKDRFSAERLKGVDSTLKIQPAKLEDSAVYLCASSLEPSGMGEQFFGPGTRLTVL.

This chain uses TRBV6-1 with TRBJ1-6; 7 bases line up with TRBD1. Germline CDR1 reads MNHNS; CDR2 reads SASEGT. Trimming cost V 3 bases and J 7 bases; bases outside gene matches: 9. This CDR3 spans 16 amino acids. The CDR3 region is CASSDRGYSRNSPLHF. The CDR3 DNA is TGTGCCAGCAGTGACAGGGGGTACTCGAGGAATTCACCCCTCCACTTT.

The chain recombines TRBV20-1 with TRBJ1-2; 7 bases line up with TRBD1. CDR3 length: 11 amino acids. CDR1 is DFQATT, CDR2 SNEGSKA, per germline (reference sequence). The CDR3: CSGTASYGYTF. The CDR3 nucleotides read TGCAGCGGGACAGCGAGCTATGGCTACACCTTC.

The V call is TRBV7-3, the J call TRBJ2-2, with 9 bases matching TRBD2. Germline V CDR1 and CDR2: SGHTA, FQGTGA. The V and J ends lost 1 base and 7 bases, in that order; junction bases with no gene match: 7. CDR3 length: 16 amino acids. The CDR3 spells CASSLNSGRISGELFF. Written as DNA, the CDR3 is TGTGCCAGCAGCTTAAATAGCGGGAGAATAAGCGGGGAGCTGTTTTTT.